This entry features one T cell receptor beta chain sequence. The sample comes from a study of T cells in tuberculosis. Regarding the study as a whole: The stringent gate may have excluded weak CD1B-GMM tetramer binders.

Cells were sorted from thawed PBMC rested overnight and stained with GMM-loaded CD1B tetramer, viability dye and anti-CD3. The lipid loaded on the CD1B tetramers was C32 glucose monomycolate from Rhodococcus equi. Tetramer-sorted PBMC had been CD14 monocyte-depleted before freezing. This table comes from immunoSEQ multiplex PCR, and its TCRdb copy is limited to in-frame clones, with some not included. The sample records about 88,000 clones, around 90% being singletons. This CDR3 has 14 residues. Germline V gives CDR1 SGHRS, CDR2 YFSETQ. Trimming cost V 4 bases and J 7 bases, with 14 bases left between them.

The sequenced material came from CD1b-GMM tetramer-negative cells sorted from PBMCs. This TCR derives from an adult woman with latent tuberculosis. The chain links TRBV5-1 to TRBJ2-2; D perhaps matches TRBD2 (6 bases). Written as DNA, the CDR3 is TGCGCCAGCAGCCCAGCGGAGGGGCGCGGGGAGCTGTTTTTT. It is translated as CASSPAEGRGELFF. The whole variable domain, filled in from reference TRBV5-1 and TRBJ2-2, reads KAGVTQTPRYLIKTRGQQVTLSCSPISGHRSVSWYQQTPGQGLQFLFEYFSETQRNKGNFPGRFSGRQFSNSRSEMNVSTLELGDSALYLCASSPAEGRGELFFGEGSRLTVL.